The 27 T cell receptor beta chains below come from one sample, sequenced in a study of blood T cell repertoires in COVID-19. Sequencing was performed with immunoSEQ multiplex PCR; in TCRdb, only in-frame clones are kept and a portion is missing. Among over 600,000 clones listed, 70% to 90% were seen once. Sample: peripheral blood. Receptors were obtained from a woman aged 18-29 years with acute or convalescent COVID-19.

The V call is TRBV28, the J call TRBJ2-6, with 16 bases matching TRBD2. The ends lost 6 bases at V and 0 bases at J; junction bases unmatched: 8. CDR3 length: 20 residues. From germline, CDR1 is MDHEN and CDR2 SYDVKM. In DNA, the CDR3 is TGTGCCAGCAGACGCCCGGGACTAGCGGGGGGGCTCTCTGGGGCCAACGTCCTGACTTTC. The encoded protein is CASRRPGLAGGLSGANVLTF.

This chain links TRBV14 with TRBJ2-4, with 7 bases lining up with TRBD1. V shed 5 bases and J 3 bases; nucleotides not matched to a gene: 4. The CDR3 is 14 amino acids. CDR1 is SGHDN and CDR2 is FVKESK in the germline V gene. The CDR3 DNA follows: TGTGCCAGCAGCGCACGGGACAGCAAAAACATTCAGTACTTC. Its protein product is CASSARDSKNIQYF.

For the CDR3, the DNA is TGTGCCACCAGTGGCCCGGGACAGGCCTCATACAATGAGCAGTTCTTC. This codes for CATSGPGQASYNEQFF. The chain is built from TRBV24-1 and TRBJ2-1; 8 nucleotides match TRBD1. The CDR3 has 16 residues. V trimming: 5 bases; J trimming: 4 bases; junction bases outside the gene matches: 9. Germline loops: CDR1 KGHDR, CDR2 SFDVKD.

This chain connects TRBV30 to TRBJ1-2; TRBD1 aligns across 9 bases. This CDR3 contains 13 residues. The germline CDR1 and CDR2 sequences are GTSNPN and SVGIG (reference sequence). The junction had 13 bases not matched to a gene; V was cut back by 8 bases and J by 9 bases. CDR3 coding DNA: TGTGCCCGTGAGGGACAGGGTGTGGTTCGCTACACCTTC. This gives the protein CAREGQGVVRYTF.

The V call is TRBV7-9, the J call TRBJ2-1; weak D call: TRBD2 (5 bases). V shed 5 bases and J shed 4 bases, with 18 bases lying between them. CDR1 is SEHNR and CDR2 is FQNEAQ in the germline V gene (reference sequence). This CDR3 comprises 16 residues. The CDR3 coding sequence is TGTGCCAGCAGCCCCAACCCCACGAGCGGATACAATGAGCAGTTCTTC. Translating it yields CASSPNPTSGYNEQFF.

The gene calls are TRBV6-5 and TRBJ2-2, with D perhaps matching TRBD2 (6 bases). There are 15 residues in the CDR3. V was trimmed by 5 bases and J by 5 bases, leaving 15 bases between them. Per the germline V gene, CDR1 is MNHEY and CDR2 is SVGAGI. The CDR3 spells CASSRGTGVTGELFF. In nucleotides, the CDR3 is TGTGCCAGCAGTCGGGGGACGGGGGTTACCGGGGAGCTGTTTTTT.

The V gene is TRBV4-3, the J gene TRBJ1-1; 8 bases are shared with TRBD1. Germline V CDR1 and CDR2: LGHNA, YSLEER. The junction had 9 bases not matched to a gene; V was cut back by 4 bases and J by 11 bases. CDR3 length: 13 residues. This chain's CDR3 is CASSPDRGGGAFF. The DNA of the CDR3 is TGCGCCAGCAGCCCCGACAGGGGCGGAGGTGCTTTCTTT.

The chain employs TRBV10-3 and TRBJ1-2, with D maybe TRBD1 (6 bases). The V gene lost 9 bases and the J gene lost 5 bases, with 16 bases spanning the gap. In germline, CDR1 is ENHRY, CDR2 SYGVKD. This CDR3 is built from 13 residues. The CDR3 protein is CAIGGGMAYGYTF. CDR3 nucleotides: TGTGCCATAGGGGGGGGGATGGCTTATGGCTACACCTTC.

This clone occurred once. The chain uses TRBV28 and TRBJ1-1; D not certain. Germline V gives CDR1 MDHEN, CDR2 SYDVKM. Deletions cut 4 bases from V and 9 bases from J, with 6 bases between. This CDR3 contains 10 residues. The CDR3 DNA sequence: TGTGCCAGCAGTTCGTACAAAGCTTTCTTT. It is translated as CASSSYKAFF.

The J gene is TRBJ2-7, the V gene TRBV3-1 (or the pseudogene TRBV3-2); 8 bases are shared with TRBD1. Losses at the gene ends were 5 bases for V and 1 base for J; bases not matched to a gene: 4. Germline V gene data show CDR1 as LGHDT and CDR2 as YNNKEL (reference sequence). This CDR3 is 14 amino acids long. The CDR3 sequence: CASSVRTGSYEQYF. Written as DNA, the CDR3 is TGTGCCAGCAGCGTCCGGACAGGGTCCTACGAGCAGTACTTC.

CDR3 residues: CASGPGWGGVRYTF. The CDR3 DNA follows: TGTGCTAGTGGTCCCGGTTGGGGGGGGGTACGCTACACCTTC. The chain is built from TRBV12-5 and TRBJ1-2; tentative D call: TRBD1 (5 bases). Per germline, CDR1 LGHNT and CDR2 FRNRAP. This CDR3 contains 14 residues. With 5 bases removed from V and 9 bases from J, the gap between germline ends came to 19 bases.

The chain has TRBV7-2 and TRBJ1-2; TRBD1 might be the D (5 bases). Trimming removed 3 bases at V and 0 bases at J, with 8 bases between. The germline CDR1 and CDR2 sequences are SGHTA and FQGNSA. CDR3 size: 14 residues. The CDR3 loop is CASSLTDPNYGYTF. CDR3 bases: TGTGCCAGCAGCTTGACAGACCCTAACTATGGCTACACCTTC.

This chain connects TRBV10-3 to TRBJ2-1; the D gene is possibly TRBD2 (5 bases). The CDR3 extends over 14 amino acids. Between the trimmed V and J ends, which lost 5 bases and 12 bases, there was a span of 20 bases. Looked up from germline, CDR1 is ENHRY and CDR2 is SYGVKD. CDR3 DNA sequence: TGTGCCATCAGTCCTGAGAGGGAAAACCGGGGGCAGTTCTTC. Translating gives CAISPERENRGQFF.

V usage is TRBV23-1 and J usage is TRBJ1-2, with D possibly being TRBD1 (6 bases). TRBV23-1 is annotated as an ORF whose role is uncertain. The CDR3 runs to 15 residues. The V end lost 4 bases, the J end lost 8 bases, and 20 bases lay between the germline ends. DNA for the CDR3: TGCGCCAGCAGTCTTTTCAAGGACAGAGGACGAGGCTACACCTTC. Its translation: CASSLFKDRGRGYTF.

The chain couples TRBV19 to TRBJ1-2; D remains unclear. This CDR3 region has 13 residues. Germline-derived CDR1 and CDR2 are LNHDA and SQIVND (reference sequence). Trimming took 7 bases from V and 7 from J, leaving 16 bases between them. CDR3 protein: CASINFPLGGYTF. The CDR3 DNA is TGTGCCAGTATTAATTTCCCGCTCGGTGGCTACACCTTC.

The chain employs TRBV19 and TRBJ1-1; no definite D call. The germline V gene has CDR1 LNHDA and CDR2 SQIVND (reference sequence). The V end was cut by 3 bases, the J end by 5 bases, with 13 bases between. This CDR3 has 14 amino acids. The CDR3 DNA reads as TGTGCCAGTAGTATTCCGATATTCGGTACTGAAGCTTTCTTT. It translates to CASSIPIFGTEAFF. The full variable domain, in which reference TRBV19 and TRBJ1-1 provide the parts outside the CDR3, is DGGITQSPKYLFRKEGQNVTLSCEQNLNHDAMYWYRQDPGQGLRLIYYSQIVNDFQKGDIAEGYSVSREKKESFPLTVTSAQKNPTAFYLCASSIPIFGTEAFFGQGTRLTVV.

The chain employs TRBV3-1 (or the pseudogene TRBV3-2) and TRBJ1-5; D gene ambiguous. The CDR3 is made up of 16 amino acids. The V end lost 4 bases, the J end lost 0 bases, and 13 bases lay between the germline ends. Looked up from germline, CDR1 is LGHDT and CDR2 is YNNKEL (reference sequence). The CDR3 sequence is CASSRRGGDSNQPQHF. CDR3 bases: TGTGCCAGCAGCCGCCGCGGAGGCGATAGCAATCAGCCCCAGCATTTT.

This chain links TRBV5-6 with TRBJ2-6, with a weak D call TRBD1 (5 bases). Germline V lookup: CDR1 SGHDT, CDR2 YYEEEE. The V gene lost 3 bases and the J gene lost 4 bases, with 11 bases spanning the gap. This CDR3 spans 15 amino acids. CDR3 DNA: TGTGCCAGCAGCTCAGGGATCTACGGGGCCAACGTCCTGACTTTC. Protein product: CASSSGIYGANVLTF.

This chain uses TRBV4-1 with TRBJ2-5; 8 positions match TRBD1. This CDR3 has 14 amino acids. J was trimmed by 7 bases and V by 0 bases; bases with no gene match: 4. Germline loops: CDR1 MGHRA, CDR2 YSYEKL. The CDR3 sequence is CASSQEGQGGTQYF. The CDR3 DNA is TGCGCCAGCAGCCAAGAAGGACAGGGCGGGACCCAGTACTTC.

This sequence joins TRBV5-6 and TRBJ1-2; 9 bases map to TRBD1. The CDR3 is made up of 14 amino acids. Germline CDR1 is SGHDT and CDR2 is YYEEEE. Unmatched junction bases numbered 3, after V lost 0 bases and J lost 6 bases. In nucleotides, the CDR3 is TGTGCCAGCAGCTTGGGACAGGGGGTTGATGGCTACACCTTC. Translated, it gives CASSLGQGVDGYTF.

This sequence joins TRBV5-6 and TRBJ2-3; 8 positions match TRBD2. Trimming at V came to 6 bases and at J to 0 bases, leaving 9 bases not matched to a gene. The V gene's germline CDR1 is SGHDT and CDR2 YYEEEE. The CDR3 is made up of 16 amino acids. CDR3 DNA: TGTGCCAGCACCACCGCCGGGACTAGAAGCACAGATACGCAGTATTTT. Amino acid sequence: CASTTAGTRSTDTQYF.

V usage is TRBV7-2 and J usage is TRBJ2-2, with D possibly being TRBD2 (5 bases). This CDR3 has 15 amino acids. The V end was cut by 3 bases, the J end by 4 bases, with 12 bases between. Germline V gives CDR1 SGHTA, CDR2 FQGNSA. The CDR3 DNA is TGTGCCAGCAGCTTTTTGTCCCGGGGCACCGGGGAGCTGTTTTTT. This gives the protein CASSFLSRGTGELFF.

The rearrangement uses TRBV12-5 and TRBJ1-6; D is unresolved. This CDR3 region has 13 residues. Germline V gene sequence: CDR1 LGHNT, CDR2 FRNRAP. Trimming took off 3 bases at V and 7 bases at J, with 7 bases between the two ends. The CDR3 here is CASGFLENSPLHF. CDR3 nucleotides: TGTGCTAGTGGTTTCCTAGAGAATTCACCCCTCCACTTT.

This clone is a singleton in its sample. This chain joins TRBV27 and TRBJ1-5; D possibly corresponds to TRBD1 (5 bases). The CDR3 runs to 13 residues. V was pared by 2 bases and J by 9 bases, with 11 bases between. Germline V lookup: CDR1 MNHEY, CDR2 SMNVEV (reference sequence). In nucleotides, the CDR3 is TGTGCCAGCAGTTTACTACCCGGGGGGCCCCAGCATTTT. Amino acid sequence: CASSLLPGGPQHF.

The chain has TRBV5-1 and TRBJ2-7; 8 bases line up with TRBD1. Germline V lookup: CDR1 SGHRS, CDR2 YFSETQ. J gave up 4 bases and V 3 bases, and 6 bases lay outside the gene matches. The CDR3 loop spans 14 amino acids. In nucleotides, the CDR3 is TGCGCCAGCAGCTCGGCAGGGGGCCAATACGAGCAGTACTTC. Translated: CASSSAGGQYEQYF. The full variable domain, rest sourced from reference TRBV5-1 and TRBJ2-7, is KAGVTQTPRYLIKTRGQQVTLSCSPISGHRSVSWYQQTPGQGLQFLFEYFSETQRNKGNFPGRFSGRQFSNSRSEMNVSTLELGDSALYLCASSSAGGQYEQYFGPGTRLTVT.

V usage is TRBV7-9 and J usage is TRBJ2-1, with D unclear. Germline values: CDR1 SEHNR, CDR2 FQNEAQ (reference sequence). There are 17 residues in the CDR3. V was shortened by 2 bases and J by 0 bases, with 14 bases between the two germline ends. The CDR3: CASSLRRGQSSYNEQFF. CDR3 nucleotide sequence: TGTGCCAGCAGCTTAAGGCGTGGGCAGAGCTCCTACAATGAGCAGTTCTTC.

The CDR3 nucleotides read TGCGCCAGCAGCAATCCCCGAGAAGAGACCCAGTACTTC. This encodes CASSNPREETQYF. The V call is TRBV5-1, the J call TRBJ2-5; unclear D gene. Germline V gene sequence: CDR1 SGHRS, CDR2 YFSETQ. The CDR3 sequence is 13 residues long. V was trimmed by 4 bases and J by 3 bases, leaving 10 bases between them.